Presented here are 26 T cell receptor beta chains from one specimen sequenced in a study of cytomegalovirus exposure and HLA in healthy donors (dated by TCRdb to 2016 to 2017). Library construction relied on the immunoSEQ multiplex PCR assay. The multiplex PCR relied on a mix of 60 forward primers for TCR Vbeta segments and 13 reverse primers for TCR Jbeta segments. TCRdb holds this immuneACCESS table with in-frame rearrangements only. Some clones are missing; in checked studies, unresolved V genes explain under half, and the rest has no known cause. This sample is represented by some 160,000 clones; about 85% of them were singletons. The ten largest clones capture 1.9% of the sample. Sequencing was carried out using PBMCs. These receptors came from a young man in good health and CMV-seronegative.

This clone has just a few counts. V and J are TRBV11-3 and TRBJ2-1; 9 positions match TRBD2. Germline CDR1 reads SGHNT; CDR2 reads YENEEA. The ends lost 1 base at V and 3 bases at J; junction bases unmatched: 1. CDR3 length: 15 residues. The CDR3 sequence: CASSLVREGYNEQFF. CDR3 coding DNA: TGTGCCAGCAGCTTAGTGCGGGAGGGCTACAATGAGCAGTTCTTC. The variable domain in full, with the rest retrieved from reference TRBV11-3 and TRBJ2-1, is EAGVVQSPRYKIIEKKQPVAFWCNPISGHNTLYWYLQNLGQGPELLIRYENEEAVDDSQLPKDRFSAERLKGVDSTLKIQPAELGDSAVYLCASSLVREGYNEQFFGPGTRLTVL.

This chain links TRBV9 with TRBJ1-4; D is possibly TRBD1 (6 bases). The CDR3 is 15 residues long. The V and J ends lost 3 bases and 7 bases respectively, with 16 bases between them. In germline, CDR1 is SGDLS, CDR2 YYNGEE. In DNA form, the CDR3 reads TGTGCCAGCAGCGCGCTGGGGGGGCTAGTTGAAAAACTGTTTTTT. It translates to CASSALGGLVEKLFF. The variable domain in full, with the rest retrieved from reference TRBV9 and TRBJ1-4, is DSGVTQTPKHLITATGQRVTLRCSPRSGDLSVYWYQQSLDQGLQFLIQYYNGEERAKGNILERFSAQQFPDLHSELNLSSLELGDSALYFCASSALGGLVEKLFFGSGTQLSVL.

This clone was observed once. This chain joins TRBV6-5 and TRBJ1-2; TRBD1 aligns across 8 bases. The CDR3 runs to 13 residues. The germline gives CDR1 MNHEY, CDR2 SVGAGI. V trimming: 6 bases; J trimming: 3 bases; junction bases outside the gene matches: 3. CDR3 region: CASRMTGDYGYTF. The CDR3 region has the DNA TGTGCCAGCAGAATGACAGGGGACTATGGCTACACCTTC.

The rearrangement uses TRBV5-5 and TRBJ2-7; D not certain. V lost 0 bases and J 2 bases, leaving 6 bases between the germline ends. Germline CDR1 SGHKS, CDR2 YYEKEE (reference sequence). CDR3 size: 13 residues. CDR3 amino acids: CASSLGSAYEQYF. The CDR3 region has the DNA TGTGCCAGCAGCTTGGGGTCAGCCTACGAGCAGTACTTC.

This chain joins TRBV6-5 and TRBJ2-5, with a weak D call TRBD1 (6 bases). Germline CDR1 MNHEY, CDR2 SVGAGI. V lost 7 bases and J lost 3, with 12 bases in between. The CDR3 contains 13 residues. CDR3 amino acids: CASILTGKETQYF. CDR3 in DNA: TGTGCCAGCATTCTGACAGGAAAAGAGACCCAGTACTTC.

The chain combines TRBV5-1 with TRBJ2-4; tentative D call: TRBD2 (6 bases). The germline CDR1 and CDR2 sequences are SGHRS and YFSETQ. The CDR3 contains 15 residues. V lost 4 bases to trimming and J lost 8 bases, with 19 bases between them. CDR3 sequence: CASSIDPGLMDIQYF. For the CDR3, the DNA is TGCGCCAGCAGCATAGACCCGGGACTTATGGACATTCAGTACTTC.

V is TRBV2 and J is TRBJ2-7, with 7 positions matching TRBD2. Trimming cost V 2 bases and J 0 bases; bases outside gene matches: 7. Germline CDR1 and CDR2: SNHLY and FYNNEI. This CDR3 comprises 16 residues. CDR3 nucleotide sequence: TGTGCCAGCAGTGAACTGCGGGAGAAGAGCTCCTACGAGCAGTACTTC. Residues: CASSELREKSSYEQYF.

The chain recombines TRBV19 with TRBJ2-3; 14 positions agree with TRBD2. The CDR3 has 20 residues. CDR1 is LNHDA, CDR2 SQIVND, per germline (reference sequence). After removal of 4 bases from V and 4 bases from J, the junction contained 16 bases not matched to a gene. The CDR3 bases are TGTGCCAGTAGTAAGGGGGGACTAGCGGGGGAGATTGGCATGGCAGATACGCAGTATTTT. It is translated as CASSKGGLAGEIGMADTQYF.

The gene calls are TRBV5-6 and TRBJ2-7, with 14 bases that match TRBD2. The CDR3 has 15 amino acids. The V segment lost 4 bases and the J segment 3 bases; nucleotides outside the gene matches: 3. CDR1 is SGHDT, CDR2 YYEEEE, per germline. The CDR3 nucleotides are TGTGCCAGCAGCACCGGACTAGCGGGAGGCTACGAGCAGTACTTC. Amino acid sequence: CASSTGLAGGYEQYF. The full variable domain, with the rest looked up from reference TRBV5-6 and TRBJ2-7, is DAGVTQSPTHLIKTRGQQVTLRCSPKSGHDTVSWYQQALGQGPQFIFQYYEEEERQRGNFPDRFSGHQFPNYSSELNVNALLLGDSALYLCASSTGLAGGYEQYFGPGTRLTVT.

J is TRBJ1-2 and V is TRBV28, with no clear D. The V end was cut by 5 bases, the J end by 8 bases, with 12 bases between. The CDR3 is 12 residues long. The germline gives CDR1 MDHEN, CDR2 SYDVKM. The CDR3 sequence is CASSAGEGGYTF. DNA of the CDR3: TGTGCCAGCAGTGCCGGGGAAGGCGGCTACACCTTC.

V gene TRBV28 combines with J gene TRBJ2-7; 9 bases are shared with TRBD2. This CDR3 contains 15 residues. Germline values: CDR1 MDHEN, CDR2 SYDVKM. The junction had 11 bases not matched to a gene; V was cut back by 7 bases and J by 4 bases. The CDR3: CASTSRLAVGYEQYF. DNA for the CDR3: TGTGCCAGCACCTCTAGACTAGCGGTGGGTTACGAGCAGTACTTC. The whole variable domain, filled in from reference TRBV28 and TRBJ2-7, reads DVKVTQSSRYLVKRTGEKVFLECVQDMDHENMFWYRQDPGLGLRLIYFSYDVKMKEKGDIPEGYSVSREKKERFSLILESASTNQTSMYLCASTSRLAVGYEQYFGPGTRLTVT.

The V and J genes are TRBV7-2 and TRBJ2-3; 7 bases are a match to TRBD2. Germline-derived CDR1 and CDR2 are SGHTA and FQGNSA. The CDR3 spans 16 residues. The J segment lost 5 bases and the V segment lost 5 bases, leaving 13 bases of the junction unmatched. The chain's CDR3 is CASSQGLTISGDTQYF. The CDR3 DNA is TGTGCCAGCAGCCAGGGACTAACGATATCCGGAGATACGCAGTATTTT.

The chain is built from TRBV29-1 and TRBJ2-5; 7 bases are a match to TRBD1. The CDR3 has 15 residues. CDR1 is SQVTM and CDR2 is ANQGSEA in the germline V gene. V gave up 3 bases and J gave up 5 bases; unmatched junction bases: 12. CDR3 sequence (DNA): TGCAGCGTTGATGATGCAGGGGGTTATAGGGAGACCCAGTACTTC. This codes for CSVDDAGGYRETQYF.

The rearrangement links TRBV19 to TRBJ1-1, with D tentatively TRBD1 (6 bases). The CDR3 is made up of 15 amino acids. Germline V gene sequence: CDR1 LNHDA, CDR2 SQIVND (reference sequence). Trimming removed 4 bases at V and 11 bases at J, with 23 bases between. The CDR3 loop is CASSTLQGIKLQAFF. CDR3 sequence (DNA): TGTGCCAGTAGTACCTTACAGGGTATTAAGTTGCAGGCTTTCTTT.

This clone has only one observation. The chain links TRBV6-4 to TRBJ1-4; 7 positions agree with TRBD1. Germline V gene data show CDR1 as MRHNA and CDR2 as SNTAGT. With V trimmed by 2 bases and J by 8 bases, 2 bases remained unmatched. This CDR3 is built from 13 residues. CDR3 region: CASSDRQGEKLFF. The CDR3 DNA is TGTGCCAGCAGTGACCGACAGGGAGAAAAACTGTTTTTT.

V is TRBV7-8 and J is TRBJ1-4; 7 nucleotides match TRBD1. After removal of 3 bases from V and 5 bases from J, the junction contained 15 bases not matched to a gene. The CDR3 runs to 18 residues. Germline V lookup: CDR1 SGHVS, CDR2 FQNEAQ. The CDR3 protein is CASSFGRAGGQRNEKLFF. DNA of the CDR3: TGTGCCAGCAGCTTTGGAAGGGCGGGGGGACAGAGAAATGAAAAACTGTTTTTT.

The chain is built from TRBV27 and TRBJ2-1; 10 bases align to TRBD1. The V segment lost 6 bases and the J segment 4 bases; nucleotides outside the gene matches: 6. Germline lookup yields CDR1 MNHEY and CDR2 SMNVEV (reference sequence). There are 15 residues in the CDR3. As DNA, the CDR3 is TGTGCCAGCAGGTTCCCGGGACAGGGGTACAATGAGCAGTTCTTC. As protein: CASRFPGQGYNEQFF.

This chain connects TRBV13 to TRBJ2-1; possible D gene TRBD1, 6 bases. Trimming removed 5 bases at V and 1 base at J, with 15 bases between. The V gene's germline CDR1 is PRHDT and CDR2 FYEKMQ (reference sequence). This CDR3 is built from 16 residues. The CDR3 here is CASSPKGQGSYNEQFF. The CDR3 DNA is TGTGCCAGCAGCCCAAAGGGGCAGGGGTCCTACAATGAGCAGTTCTTC.

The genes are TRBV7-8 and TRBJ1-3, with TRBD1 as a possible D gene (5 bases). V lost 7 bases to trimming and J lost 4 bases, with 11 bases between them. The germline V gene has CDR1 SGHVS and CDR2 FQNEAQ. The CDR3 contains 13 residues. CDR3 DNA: TGTGCCAGCAACCAGGGTAGCGGAAACACCATATATTTT. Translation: CASNQGSGNTIYF.

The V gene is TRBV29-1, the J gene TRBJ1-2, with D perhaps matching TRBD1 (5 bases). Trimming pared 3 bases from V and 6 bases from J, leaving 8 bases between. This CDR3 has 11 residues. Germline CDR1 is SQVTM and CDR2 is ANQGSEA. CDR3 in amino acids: CSVEAGNGYTF. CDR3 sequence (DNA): TGCAGCGTTGAGGCAGGGAATGGCTACACCTTC.

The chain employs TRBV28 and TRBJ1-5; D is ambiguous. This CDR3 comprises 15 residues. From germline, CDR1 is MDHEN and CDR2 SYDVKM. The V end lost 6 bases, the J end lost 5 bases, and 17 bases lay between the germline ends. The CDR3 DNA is TGTGCCAGCAGCCGCCCATACAGATCGCATCAGCCCCAGCATTTT. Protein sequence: CASSRPYRSHQPQHF.

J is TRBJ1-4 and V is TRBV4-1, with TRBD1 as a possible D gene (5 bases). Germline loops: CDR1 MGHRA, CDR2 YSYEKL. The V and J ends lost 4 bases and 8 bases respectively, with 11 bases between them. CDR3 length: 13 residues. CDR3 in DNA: TGCGCCAGCAGCCTTCGGACAAGCGAAAAACTGTTTTTT. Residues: CASSLRTSEKLFF.

The CDR3: CASSLGESSYNEQFF. In DNA form, the CDR3 reads TGCGCCAGCAGCTTGGGCGAGAGCTCCTACAATGAGCAGTTCTTC. The chain employs TRBV5-1 and TRBJ2-1; no firm D call. V shed 0 bases and J shed 0 bases, with 7 bases lying between them. In germline, CDR1 is SGHRS, CDR2 YFSETQ. The CDR3 loop spans 15 amino acids.

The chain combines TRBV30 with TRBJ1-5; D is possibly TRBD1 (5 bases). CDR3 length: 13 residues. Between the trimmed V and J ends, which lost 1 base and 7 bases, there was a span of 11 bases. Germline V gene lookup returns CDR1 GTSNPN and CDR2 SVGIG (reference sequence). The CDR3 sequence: CAWSEQASQPQHF. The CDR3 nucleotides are TGTGCCTGGAGTGAACAGGCGAGCCAGCCCCAGCATTTT.

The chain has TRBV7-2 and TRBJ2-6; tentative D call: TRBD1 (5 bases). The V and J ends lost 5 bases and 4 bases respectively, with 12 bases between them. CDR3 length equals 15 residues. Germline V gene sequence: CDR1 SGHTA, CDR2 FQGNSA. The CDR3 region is CASSVQGSGANVLTF. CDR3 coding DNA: TGTGCCAGCAGCGTCCAGGGATCCGGGGCCAACGTCCTGACTTTC.

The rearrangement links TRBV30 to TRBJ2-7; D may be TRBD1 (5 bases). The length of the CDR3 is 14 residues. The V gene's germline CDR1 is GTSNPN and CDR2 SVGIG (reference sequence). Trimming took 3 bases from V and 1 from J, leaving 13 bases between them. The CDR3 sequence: CAWSRLQGSYEQYF. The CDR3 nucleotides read TGTGCCTGGAGCCGACTTCAGGGTTCCTACGAGCAGTACTTC.